Shown below are 15 T cell receptor beta chains from a single sample sequenced in a study of beta chain features in type 1 diabetes. Study-wide findings and caveats: Shortening of TCRB CDR3s, moderate but significant, appeared in all four CD4+ subsets of Type 1 diabetes patients.

As every portion of the isolated RNA was reverse transcribed, the sequencing read expressed TCRB transcripts. Using immunoSEQ multiplex PCR, the repertoire was profiled, and TCRdb retains in-frame clones only, with some absent. Of roughly 730,000 clones listed, 13% are singletons. Which antigens these TCRs recognize remains unknown. Input material: naive CD4+ T cells from blood. Source of these receptors: a man between 18 and 29 years old with type 1 diabetes.

The chain combines TRBV6-5 with TRBJ2-7; 10 bases are shared with TRBD1. This CDR3 is built from 14 residues. Germline V gives CDR1 MNHEY, CDR2 SVGAGI. V was clipped by 6 bases and J by 4 bases; unmatched bases: 6. The CDR3, as DNA: TGTGCCAGCAGCAGGGACAGGGGAATGTACGAGCAGTACTTC. Its protein is CASSRDRGMYEQYF.

In DNA, the CDR3 is TGTGCCAGCAGCCCCCCGACAGGGCACGAGCAGTACTTC. This gives the protein CASSPPTGHEQYF. The J gene is TRBJ2-7, the V gene TRBV7-6, with 7 bases matching TRBD1. Germline V gene lookup returns CDR1 SGHVS and CDR2 FNYEAQ. CDR3 length: 13 amino acids. V dropped 5 bases and J dropped 5; count of bases not matched to a gene: 6.

In its sample, this clone was seen a few times. The same CDR3 arises from other DNA sequences in this sample as well. The rearrangement links TRBV6-4 to TRBJ1-1; D not resolved. From germline, CDR1 is MRHNA and CDR2 SNTAGT. V dropped 2 bases and J dropped 1 base, with 5 bases sitting between them. The CDR3 has 13 amino acids. CDR3 DNA: TGTGCCAGCAGTGACAGGGAGAACACTGAAGCTTTCTTT. It codes for CASSDRENTEAFF.

This clone was observed a few times. The chain joins TRBV13 to TRBJ2-5, with 11 bases lining up with TRBD2. The CDR3 is 17 amino acids. Trimming cost V 2 bases and J 5 bases; bases outside gene matches: 10. Germline loops: CDR1 PRHDT, CDR2 FYEKMQ (reference sequence). The DNA for the CDR3 is TGTGCCAGCAGCTTACGGCTAGCGGGGGGACTCGAGGAGACCCAGTACTTC. This gives the protein CASSLRLAGGLEETQYF.

The J gene is TRBJ2-1, the V gene TRBV5-1; 9 bases match TRBD2. V was clipped by 5 bases and J by 6 bases; unmatched bases: 3. Germline V lookup: CDR1 SGHRS, CDR2 YFSETQ. The CDR3 totals 13 residues. The CDR3 reads CASSPSGTNEQFF. The CDR3 DNA reads TGCGCCAGCAGTCCTAGCGGGACCAATGAGCAGTTCTTC.

This clone was seen a handful of times. The chain carries TRBV4-1 and TRBJ1-2, with 7 bases matching TRBD1. CDR3 length: 15 residues. The germline CDR1 and CDR2 sequences are MGHRA and YSYEKL. Trimming took 1 base from V and 4 from J; bases not matched to a gene: 6. CDR3 DNA: TGCGCCAGCAGCCAAGTGTCAGGGGGTCCCTATGGCTACACCTTC. It codes for CASSQVSGGPYGYTF.

V gene TRBV29-1 combines with J gene TRBJ1-3; tentatively, D is TRBD1 (5 bases). The germline CDR1 and CDR2 sequences are SQVTM and ANQGSEA. The CDR3 consists of 12 residues. The germline V and J ends were trimmed by 7 bases and 2 bases, with 9 bases remaining between them. CDR3 sequence reads: CSGDFPGNTIYF. The CDR3 coding sequence is TGCAGCGGGGACTTTCCTGGAAACACCATATATTTT.

This clone appeared a few times. Other DNA variants within this sample encode the same CDR3. The chain links TRBV5-1 to TRBJ2-5; 12 nucleotides agree with TRBD1. V lost 4 bases and J lost 5; bases outside the gene matches: 6. Germline V lookup: CDR1 SGHRS, CDR2 YFSETQ. The CDR3 loop spans 15 amino acids. CDR3 coding DNA: TGCGCCAGCAGCCTTGGGACAGGGGGCGAGGAGACCCAGTACTTC. Amino acid sequence: CASSLGTGGEETQYF.

This clone was observed a handful of times. The rearrangement links TRBV30 to TRBJ2-7; 7 positions agree with TRBD2. Looked up from germline, CDR1 is GTSNPN and CDR2 is SVGIG (reference sequence). The V and J ends lost 3 bases and 2 bases, in that order; junction bases with no gene match: 4. The CDR3 totals 13 residues. The CDR3 region has the DNA TGTGCCTGGAGCGGGGACTACCCCTACGAGCAGTACTTC. It yields the protein CAWSGDYPYEQYF.

V gene TRBV2 combines with J gene TRBJ2-2; TRBD2 might be the D (5 bases). V gave up 7 bases and J gave up 0 bases, with 6 bases separating them. This CDR3 has 13 residues. Germline V gives CDR1 SNHLY, CDR2 FYNNEI. In nucleotides, the CDR3 is TGTGCCAGCACAGCGGCGAACACCGGGGAGCTGTTTTTT. It specifies CASTAANTGELFF.

This chain uses TRBV29-1 with TRBJ2-3, with 8 bases identical to TRBD2. The CDR3 length is 12 residues. CDR1 SQVTM and CDR2 ANQGSEA come from the germline V gene. Trimming cost V 4 bases and J 6 bases; bases outside gene matches: 3. CDR3 region: CSVGIAGDTQYF. The CDR3 nucleotides are TGCAGCGTTGGGATAGCGGGGGATACGCAGTATTTT.

The rearrangement links TRBV29-1 to TRBJ1-2; no definite D call. The CDR3 length is 14 residues. Germline CDR1 reads SQVTM; CDR2 reads ANQGSEA. Trimming removed 0 bases at V and 4 bases at J, with 12 bases between. The CDR3: CSVEDRKDFYGYTF. The CDR3 nucleotides are TGCAGCGTTGAAGATAGGAAGGATTTCTATGGCTACACCTTC.

Points on this clone: The junction and the germline gene differ at one end; a read error may be behind it. The gene calls are TRBV6-1 and TRBJ2-7; D possibly matches TRBD1 or TRBD2 (5 bases each). Germline V gene lookup returns CDR1 MNHNS and CDR2 SASEGT. The CDR3 is 11 amino acids. The chain's CDR3 is CASRGTYAQYF. CDR3 coding DNA: TGTGCCAGCAGGGGGACGTACGCGCAGTACTTC.

This clone was seen a handful of times. J is TRBJ2-1 and V is TRBV25-1; D is undetermined. This CDR3 is 16 amino acids long. The germline V gene has CDR1 MGHDK and CDR2 SYGVNS. V dropped 1 base and J dropped 4 bases, with 14 bases sitting between them. This CDR3 is CASSESRFLGYNEQFF. The CDR3 coding sequence is TGTGCCAGCAGTGAATCGCGGTTTTTGGGATACAATGAGCAGTTCTTC.

This clone was counted only a few times. This chain connects TRBV9 to TRBJ2-1, with a tentative D call TRBD2 (6 bases). This CDR3 has 16 amino acids. In germline, CDR1 is SGDLS, CDR2 YYNGEE. Trimming shortened V by 4 bases and J by 0 bases, and 14 bases separated the two germline ends. The CDR3 DNA sequence: TGTGCCAGCAGCCCCGCGGGACCCAGCTCCTACAATGAGCAGTTCTTC. This translates into CASSPAGPSSYNEQFF.